A selection of T cell receptor beta chains follows, all from one sample in a study of blood T cells in healthy people across ages. TCRdb reprocessed the 5' RACE reads via MiXCR and lists one record per CDR3 protein. Here the sample spans some 1,800,000 distinct CDR3 sequences, 39% being singletons. The sequencing input was blood. Every receptor here comes from a human donor in good health. Each CDR3 is given with its conserved first and last residue. Fields, in order: V gene, J gene, D gene, clone size, CDR3 DNA, CDR3 protein. A D gene is named only where the DNA matches it firmly. Rows give clone size only sometimes, using once, few, many, or a class for an expanded clone.

>TRBV20-1|TRBJ2-7|-|few
TGCAGTGCTAGAGAGGAGAAATACGAGCAGTACTTC
CSAREEKYEQYF
>TRBV7-3|TRBJ2-3|-|-
TGTGCCAGCAGCTTAGTTGCCGGGTCAGATACGCAGTATTTT
CASSLVAGSDTQYF
>TRBV4-3|TRBJ1-2|TRBD1|few
TGCGCCAGCAGCCCGACAGGGAATCAATTCTATGGCTACACCTTC
CASSPTGNQFYGYTF
>TRBV7-2|TRBJ1-1|TRBD1|once
TGTGCCAGCATCGATTACAGGGGCACTGAAGCTTTCTTT
CASIDYRGTEAFF
>TRBV3-1|TRBJ2-7|-|-
TGTGCCAGCAGCCAAGTGGACGGGAACTACGAGCAGTACTTC
CASSQVDGNYEQYF
>TRBV6-6|TRBJ2-1|-|-
TGTGCCAGCAGTTACGATTCGTACGGATACAATGAGCAGTTCTTC
CASSYDSYGYNEQFF
>TRBV7-2|TRBJ1-3|-|few
TGTGCCAGCAGCTTGATCTCTGGAAACACCATATATTTT
CASSLISGNTIYF
>TRBV6-1|TRBJ2-4|-|-
TGTGCCAGCAATGAGTACGGAGTAAACATTCAGTACTTC
CASNEYGVNIQYF
>TRBV20-1|TRBJ2-1|TRBD2|many
TGCAGTGCTACTAGCGGAGAAAGCTCCTACAATGAGCAGTTCTTC
CSATSGESSYNEQFF
>TRBV9|TRBJ2-1|-|-
TGTGCCAGCAGCGTAGTGAGGGGGGGCGGCGCGAATGAGCAGTTCTTC
CASSVVRGGGANEQFF
>TRBV4-3|TRBJ2-7|TRBD1|-
TGCTCCAGCAGCCTGACAGGGATAAAGGACGAGCAGTACTTC
CSSSLTGIKDEQYF
>TRBV24-1|TRBJ1-2|-|-
TGTGCCACCAGTGATTTATCAAGGAGCTATGGCTACACCTTC
CATSDLSRSYGYTF
>TRBV29-1|TRBJ1-1|-|-
TGCAGCGTTGAAGATCGGACGGTTGAAGCTTTCTTT
CSVEDRTVEAFF
>TRBV7-9|TRBJ2-7|-|-
TGTGCCAGCAGCTTAGCCCAGGGGCGATTCTACGAGCAGTACTTC
CASSLAQGRFYEQYF
>TRBV5-5|TRBJ2-7|-|-
TGTGCCAGCAGTCTTGTCCCATTCGGGTCTCCAACGGCAAACGAGCAGTACTTC
CASSLVPFGSPTANEQYF
>TRBV11-2|TRBJ1-1|-|-
TGTGCCAGCAGCGTTCGCCGGGACACCTACACTGAAGCTTTCTTT
CASSVRRDTYTEAFF
>TRBV12-3/TRBV12-4|TRBJ2-3|-|many
TGTGCCAGCAGTCCCACTCTTGATACGCAGTATTTT
CASSPTLDTQYF
>TRBV29-1|TRBJ2-1|TRBD1|-
TGCAGCGTTAGGACAGGCAATGAGCAGTTCTTC
CSVRTGNEQFF
>TRBV19|TRBJ2-7|-|few
TGTGCCAGTAGTATCATAGGACGGGCCTACGAGCAGTACTTC
CASSIIGRAYEQYF
>TRBV29-1|TRBJ2-7|TRBD1|many
TGCAGCGTTAGGGACAGATCCTACGAGCAGTACTTC
CSVRDRSYEQYF
>TRBV4-3|TRBJ1-2|TRBD1|-
TGCGCCAGCAGCCTTGACAGGGGGCTGGACTATGGCTACACCTTC
CASSLDRGLDYGYTF
>TRBV10-3|TRBJ2-5|-|few
TGTGTCACCCGAACGATGGGGACCCAGTACTTC
CVTRTMGTQYF
>TRBV2|TRBJ2-1|TRBD2|-
TGTGCCAGCAGTAGTGAGCGGGGGGCGCCTCTTGACTTGCAGTTCTTC
CASSSERGAPLDLQFF
>TRBV6-2/TRBV6-3|TRBJ2-5|-|-
TGTGCCAGCAGCCCGACTAGGACGCAAGAGACCCAGTACTTC
CASSPTRTQETQYF
>TRBV29-1|TRBJ1-1|-|-
TGCAGCGTTCACCCCGACTCTAGGACTGAAGCTTTCTTT
CSVHPDSRTEAFF
>TRBV19|TRBJ2-7|TRBD2|few
TGTGCCACTCATGGGGTCGGGACTAGCGGGTCCAGCTACGAGCAGTACTTC
CATHGVGTSGSSYEQYF
>TRBV6-7|TRBJ1-5|-|-
TGTGCCAGCAGGTGGGAGTGCGGCAATCAGCCCCAGCATTTT
CASRWECGNQPQHF
>TRBV5-6|TRBJ2-5|TRBD2|-
TGTGCCAGCAGCTACCTGCGGGAGGAGACCCAGTACTTC
CASSYLREETQYF
>TRBV4-3|TRBJ2-7|TRBD1|few
TGCGCCAGCAGCCGATTTCTCGGCACAGGGGATTCCTACGAGCAGTACTTC
CASSRFLGTGDSYEQYF
>TRBV29-1|TRBJ2-7|TRBD2|-
TGCAGCGTTGAAGATGGGGGAGGGAAGTACTTC
CSVEDGGGKYF
>TRBV12-3/TRBV12-4|TRBJ1-4|-|few
TGTGCCAGCAGTTTGGATGAATGGGATGAAAAACTGTTTTTT
CASSLDEWDEKLFF
>TRBV29-1|TRBJ2-3|TRBD2|-
TGCAGCGTTGAAGATGGGTTAGCGGGGAGGAGGACAGATACGCAGTATTTT
CSVEDGLAGRRTDTQYF